These 27 T cell receptor beta chains came from one sample sequenced in a study of vaccination effects on CD4 cells after COVID-19. Antigens of these TCRs are unknown. Assay used: immunoSEQ multiplex PCR; TCRdb lists only in-frame clones, some missing. This sample has approximately 70,000 clones, with approximately 74% found just once. Before sequencing took place, the ViraFEST assay used viral peptide pools to expand antigen-specific CD4+ T cells. Cells that had been cultured for ten to eleven days were the source of isolated CD4+ T cells. People in the vaccine group had not been infected with SARS-CoV-2 before, and their nucleocapsid antibodies were negative. Sequenced material: CD4+ T cells from PBMCs cultured with HCoV-NL63 spike peptides, taken before COVID-19 vaccination. All receptors come from a human donor who received a COVID-19 vaccine.

This clone was picked up a small number of times. The chain recombines TRBV24-1 with TRBJ1-3, with TRBD1 identical over 7 bases. Germline-derived CDR1 and CDR2 are KGHDR and SFDVKD. CDR3 length: 15 residues. J gave up 4 bases and V 3 bases, and 5 bases lay outside the gene matches. The CDR3 nucleotides are TGTGCCACCAGTGATCCGGGGACAGACGGAAACACCATATATTTT. Its translation: CATSDPGTDGNTIYF.

V and J are TRBV11-2 and TRBJ2-5; 12 nucleotides line up with TRBD2. The germline V gene encodes CDR1 SGHAT and CDR2 FQNNGV. The CDR3 is made up of 16 amino acids. V lost 5 bases to trimming and J lost 0 bases; unmatched junction nucleotides: 4. CDR3 nucleotides: TGTGCCAGCAGCCCTAGCGGGGGGGAGTACCAAGAGACCCAGTACTTC. It encodes CASSPSGGEYQETQYF. Using reference TRBV11-2 and TRBJ2-5 for the parts outside the CDR3, the full variable domain is EAGVAQSPRYKIIEKRQSVAFWCNPISGHATLYWYQQILGQGPKLLIQFQNNGVVDDSQLPKDRFSAERLKGVDSTLKIQPAKLEDSAVYLCASSPSGGEYQETQYFGPGTRLLVL.

The chain couples TRBV5-6 to TRBJ2-2; D is possibly TRBD1 or TRBD2 (5 bases each). Per germline, CDR1 SGHDT and CDR2 YYEEEE. V was pared by 5 bases and J by 2 bases, with 19 bases between. This CDR3 region has 17 residues. The CDR3 spells CASRTGTDPLNTGELFF. The DNA of the CDR3 is TGTGCCAGCAGGACCGGGACGGACCCACTAAACACCGGGGAGCTGTTTTTT.

The V call is TRBV5-1, the J call TRBJ2-2; 8 nucleotides line up with TRBD2. This CDR3 is 16 amino acids long. From germline, CDR1 is SGHRS and CDR2 YFSETQ. The ends lost 3 bases at V and 3 bases at J; junction bases unmatched: 7. Here the CDR3 DNA reads TGCGCCAGCAGCTCCCGATTACTAGCGGACACCGGGGAGCTGTTTTTT. Translating gives CASSSRLLADTGELFF.

The V and J genes are TRBV6-5 and TRBJ1-5; no reliable D call. Germline V lookup: CDR1 MNHEY, CDR2 SVGAGI. V dropped 5 bases and J dropped 4 bases, with 15 bases sitting between them. The CDR3 spans 15 residues. In DNA, the CDR3 is TGTGCCAGCAGTCCCCGAGCAAAAATGAATCAGCCCCAGCATTTT. This gives the protein CASSPRAKMNQPQHF.

The rearrangement joins TRBV7-3 to TRBJ2-5; D gene uncertain. The CDR3 extends over 14 amino acids. Germline CDR1 is SGHTA and CDR2 is FQGTGA. V was shortened by 2 bases and J by 3 bases, with 10 bases between the two germline ends. The CDR3 DNA reads TGTGCCAGCAGCTTACTAGGACGGGAAGAGACCCAGTACTTC. Its protein product is CASSLLGREETQYF.

The V gene is TRBV27, the J gene TRBJ1-6, with D possibly TRBD1 on 5 matching bases. This CDR3 has 14 amino acids. Germline CDR1 is MNHEY and CDR2 is SMNVEV (reference sequence). V was cut by 5 bases and J by 1 base, with 6 bases left in between. This chain's CDR3 is CASSDRSYNSPLHF. In DNA form, the CDR3 reads TGTGCCAGCAGTGACAGATCCTATAATTCACCCCTCCACTTT.

This sequence joins TRBV30 and TRBJ1-1; TRBD1 might be the D (6 bases). Trimming took 4 bases from V and 3 from J, leaving 12 bases between them. In germline, CDR1 is GTSNPN, CDR2 SVGIG (reference sequence). The CDR3 loop spans 13 amino acids. CDR3 bases: TGTGCCTGGACAGGGGTTGTTGACACTGAAGCTTTCTTT. It specifies CAWTGVVDTEAFF.

The sample holds one count of this clone. One end of the junction varies from germline; a read error may be responsible. This rearrangement joins TRBV3-1 (or the pseudogene TRBV3-2) to TRBJ1-1; the match to TRBD1 covers 7 bases. CDR3 length: 20 amino acids. Germline V CDR1 and CDR2: LGHDT, YNNKEL (reference sequence). DNA for the CDR3: TGTGTCAGCAGCCAAGCTAAGCCCAGGGGGAGGTTGTCAATGAACACTGAAGCTTTCTTT. This codes for CVSSQAKPRGRLSMNTEAFF.

The chain is built from TRBV4-1 and TRBJ2-6; 8 bases match TRBD2. Germline CDR1 is MGHRA and CDR2 is YSYEKL. This CDR3 spans 20 amino acids. The junction had 16 bases not matched to a gene; V was cut back by 2 bases and J by 4 bases. The chain's CDR3 is CASSQTPERGPGGGANVLTF. The CDR3 coding sequence is TGCGCCAGCAGCCAAACCCCCGAGCGGGGGCCTGGTGGAGGGGCCAACGTCCTGACTTTC.

This clone was counted only a few times. The V and J genes are TRBV5-1 and TRBJ2-1, with 10 positions matching TRBD2. CDR3 length equals 16 residues. CDR1 and CDR2 from the germline V gene are SGHRS and YFSETQ. The junction had 6 bases not matched to a gene; V was cut back by 3 bases and J by 3 bases. This CDR3 reads CASSWTSGGNYNEQFF. The CDR3 nucleotides are TGCGCCAGCAGCTGGACTAGCGGAGGGAACTACAATGAGCAGTTCTTC.

V and J are TRBV5-1 and TRBJ2-2, with 11 bases matching TRBD1. From germline, CDR1 is SGHRS and CDR2 YFSETQ. The CDR3 covers 15 residues. V gave up 5 bases and J gave up 7 bases; unmatched junction bases: 7. The CDR3 region is CASRKDRGQNGELFF. CDR3 DNA sequence: TGCGCCAGCAGAAAGGACAGGGGGCAGAACGGGGAGCTGTTTTTT.

J is TRBJ2-1 and V is TRBV5-1, with D uncertain. V dropped 0 bases and J dropped 15 bases, with 13 bases sitting between them. There are 12 residues in the CDR3. The germline CDR1 and CDR2 sequences are SGHRS and YFSETQ. The CDR3 nucleotides read TGCGCCAGCAGCTTGGCTCCCTCCCAGTGGTTCTTC. It yields the protein CASSLAPSQWFF.

The gene calls are TRBV10-2 and TRBJ2-7; 10 bases match TRBD1. The CDR3 is 16 residues long. Per the germline V gene, CDR1 is WSHSY and CDR2 is SAAADI. The J segment lost 7 bases and the V segment lost 8 bases, leaving 17 bases of the junction unmatched. The CDR3 coding sequence is TGCGCCAGCTCTGCTAACCTCGGGACAGGGGCGAGGGAGCAGTACGTC. Protein: CASSANLGTGAREQYV.

The V gene is TRBV27, the J gene TRBJ1-6; D is unresolved. Germline V gene lookup returns CDR1 MNHEY and CDR2 SMNVEV (reference sequence). The CDR3 sequence is 17 residues long. The ends were cut back, 1 base at V and 11 bases at J, with 21 bases in the middle. CDR3 sequence reads: CASSLFLPALQNTPLHF. CDR3 in DNA: TGTGCCAGCAGTTTATTTTTGCCGGCCTTACAAAATACACCCCTCCACTTT.

The genes are TRBV7-3 and TRBJ2-2; D tentatively fits TRBD1 or TRBD2 (6 bases each). Germline V gives CDR1 SGHTA, CDR2 FQGTGA. V lost 2 bases, J lost 5 bases, and 12 bases lay in between. The CDR3 has 15 amino acids. The CDR3 DNA reads TGTGCCAGCAGCTTAGGGGGGCTTGGGACCGGGGAGCTGTTTTTT. This encodes CASSLGGLGTGELFF.

The genes are TRBV2 and TRBJ1-4; D unclear. Germline V CDR1 and CDR2: SNHLY, FYNNEI. The CDR3 totals 14 residues. Trimming left V 5 bases short and J 8 bases short, with 15 bases between. The CDR3 sequence: CASSRVKAGEKLFF. Written as DNA, the CDR3 is TGTGCCAGCAGTCGGGTGAAAGCGGGGGAAAAACTGTTTTTT.

This chain connects TRBV11-3 to TRBJ2-1, with D perhaps given as TRBD1 or TRBD2 (7 bases each). V was pared by 4 bases and J by 5 bases, with 15 bases between. The CDR3 loop spans 15 amino acids. CDR1 and CDR2 (germline): SGHNT, YENEEA. The CDR3 loop reads CASSSQGGANNEQFF. CDR3 sequence (DNA): TGTGCCAGCAGCTCTCAGGGGGGGGCAAACAATGAGCAGTTCTTC.

The rearrangement uses TRBV28 and TRBJ2-3; D is perhaps TRBD2 (6 bases). Between the trimmed V and J ends, which lost 6 bases and 1 base, there was a span of 17 bases. The CDR3 sequence is 16 residues long. The V gene's germline CDR1 is MDHEN and CDR2 SYDVKM. CDR3: CASSPVGGGGTDTQYF. The CDR3 coding sequence is TGTGCCAGCAGCCCTGTCGGGGGTGGGGGCACAGATACGCAGTATTTT.

This chain joins TRBV2 and TRBJ2-2, with D hard to call. In germline, CDR1 is SNHLY, CDR2 FYNNEI. This CDR3 region has 14 residues. V lost 3 bases and J lost 4, with 9 bases in between. Here the CDR3 reads CASSEMGITGELFF. The CDR3 coding sequence is TGTGCCAGCAGTGAGATGGGTATCACCGGGGAGCTGTTTTTT.

The chain carries TRBV6-4 and TRBJ1-1, with TRBD1 identical over 9 bases. Per germline, CDR1 MRHNA and CDR2 SNTAGT. After removal of 7 bases from V and 3 bases from J, the junction contained 3 bases not matched to a gene. The CDR3 loop spans 13 amino acids. The CDR3 here is CASKQGAHTEAFF. The CDR3 DNA follows: TGTGCCAGCAAACAGGGGGCGCACACTGAAGCTTTCTTT.

J is TRBJ1-5 and V is TRBV9, with TRBD1 identical over 7 bases. The CDR3 runs to 12 residues. Germline CDR1 and CDR2: SGDLS and YYNGEE. Trimming cost V 8 bases and J 5 bases; bases outside gene matches: 4. This CDR3 reads CASGQDDQPQHF. As DNA, the CDR3 is TGTGCCAGTGGACAGGATGATCAGCCCCAGCATTTT.

V gene TRBV7-3 combines with J gene TRBJ1-2; TRBD1 is a possible D gene (6 bases). The V end was cut by 5 bases, the J end by 4 bases, with 17 bases between. In germline, CDR1 is SGHTA, CDR2 FQGTGA. This CDR3 has 15 amino acids. CDR3 bases: TGTGCCAGCAGCGCAGTCCCAGACAGGCCCTATGGCTACACCTTC. Translating it yields CASSAVPDRPYGYTF.

This clone was recorded a few times. The CDR3 DNA follows: TGTGCCAGCAGTTTCAGGGTTTTACAGCCCCAGCATTTT. Its protein is CASSFRVLQPQHF. The J gene is TRBJ1-5, the V gene TRBV12-3 or TRBV12-4; tentatively, D is TRBD1 (5 bases). V dropped 3 bases and J dropped 7 bases, with 10 bases sitting between them. The CDR3 totals 13 residues.

The rearrangement uses TRBV18 and TRBJ1-2, with a possible D match to TRBD1 (6 bases). There are 15 residues in the CDR3. CDR1 and CDR2 from the germline V gene are KGHSH and LQKENI. V was clipped by 2 bases and J by 4 bases, with 14 bases between them. Here the CDR3 DNA reads TGTGCCAGCTCACCAGGACAGACACTACTCTATGGCTACACCTTC. Protein sequence: CASSPGQTLLYGYTF.

The chain recombines TRBV5-1 with TRBJ1-2; 9 bases are shared with TRBD1. The CDR3 runs 16 residues. V lost 5 bases, J lost 2 bases, and 10 bases stayed unmatched. Germline CDR1 is SGHRS and CDR2 is YFSETQ. The CDR3 DNA follows: TGCGCCAGCAGAGCCGGACAGGGGATTAAAAACTATGGCTACACCTTC. It translates to CASRAGQGIKNYGYTF. Using reference TRBV5-1 and TRBJ1-2 for the parts outside the CDR3, the full variable domain is KAGVTQTPRYLIKTRGQQVTLSCSPISGHRSVSWYQQTPGQGLQFLFEYFSETQRNKGNFPGRFSGRQFSNSRSEMNVSTLELGDSALYLCASRAGQGIKNYGYTFGSGTRLTVV.

The gene calls are TRBV7-2 and TRBJ1-2, with 8 bases lining up with TRBD1. After removal of 1 base from V and 4 bases from J, the junction contained 5 bases not matched to a gene. This CDR3 comprises 15 residues. From germline, CDR1 is SGHTA and CDR2 FQGNSA. The CDR3 here is CASSLVPGTGYGYTF. As DNA, the CDR3 is TGTGCCAGCAGCTTAGTCCCCGGGACAGGCTATGGCTACACCTTC.